This TCR beta chain was sequenced for a study of PD-1 blockade in mismatch repair-deficient tumors. V lost 6 bases to trimming and J lost 2 bases; unmatched junction nucleotides: 5. Germline CDR1 reads SQVTM; CDR2 reads ANQGSEA. The CDR3 extends over 13 amino acids. TCRdb's table, derived via immunoSEQ multiplex PCR, lists solely in-frame clones and lacks some. This table has roughly 120,000 clones, around nine tenths appearing once. This sequence was found in an adult with mismatch repair-deficient cancer. The sample was peripheral blood, taken approximately 69 weeks after starting pembrolizumab. This chain links TRBV29-1 with TRBJ2-7, with 9 positions matching TRBD2. CDR3 amino acids: CSVRLAETYEQYF. Written as DNA, the CDR3 is TGCAGCGTAAGACTAGCGGAGACCTACGAGCAGTACTTC.